This TCR beta chain was sequenced for a study of sequential checkpoint blockade in melanoma. On the study more broadly: Patients were randomized 1:1 to nivolumab-then-ipilimumab or ipilimumab-then-nivolumab first-line.

Treatment indicated: randomized to nivolumab then ipilimumab (arm A) or the reverse (arm B). Sorted cells were live CD3+CD8+, lacking CD19 and CD56, from PBMCs. Only a few counts were recorded for this clone. The junction does not match germline at one end; this may be a read error. CDR3 length: 13 residues. Per the germline V gene, CDR1 is SSHAT and CDR2 is FNYEAQ (reference sequence). Libraries were prepared by immunoSEQ multiplex PCR; TCRdb keeps only in-frame clonotypes and omits some of them. The data contain fewer than 25,000 clones, 80% to 85% of them singletons. The chain employs TRBV7-7 and TRBJ2-5; 7 bases fit TRBD2. The sequence was collected from a human donor with melanoma. Sequences were derived from CD8+ T cells sorted from blood (inferred from file names), sampled from a patient given nivolumab and ipilimumab in sequence. CDR3 nucleotides: TGTGCTAGCAGCGCGCCGGGGGGAGAGACCCAGTACTTC. This encodes CASSAPGGETQYF.